This TCR beta chain appears in the sequencing data of a study of blood T cell repertoires in COVID-19. Study background: Collection of acute and convalescent COVID-19 samples took place in the United States, Italy and Spain.

How the authors handled the data: Amplification from reference gene primers served as the basis for estimated nucleated cell counts. Sequencing used immunoSEQ multiplex PCR; TCRdb keeps in-frame clones, though not all of them. That table supplies the V and J calls and clone size; D and trimming were determined from the DNA. The table has about 83,000 clones, approximately 80% seen once. V was cut by 1 base and J by 2 bases, with 9 bases left in between. Germline V CDR1 and CDR2: SGHRS, YFSETQ. The CDR3 runs 15 residues. The sequenced sample consisted of peripheral blood. The chain has TRBV5-1 and TRBJ2-2; a possible D gene is TRBD1 (5 bases). The TCR was taken from a woman of 80 years or more with acute or convalescent COVID-19. In DNA form, the CDR3 reads TGCGCCAGCAGCTTGATGCAGGGTAACACCGGGGAGCTGTTTTTT. This sequence encodes CASSLMQGNTGELFF.